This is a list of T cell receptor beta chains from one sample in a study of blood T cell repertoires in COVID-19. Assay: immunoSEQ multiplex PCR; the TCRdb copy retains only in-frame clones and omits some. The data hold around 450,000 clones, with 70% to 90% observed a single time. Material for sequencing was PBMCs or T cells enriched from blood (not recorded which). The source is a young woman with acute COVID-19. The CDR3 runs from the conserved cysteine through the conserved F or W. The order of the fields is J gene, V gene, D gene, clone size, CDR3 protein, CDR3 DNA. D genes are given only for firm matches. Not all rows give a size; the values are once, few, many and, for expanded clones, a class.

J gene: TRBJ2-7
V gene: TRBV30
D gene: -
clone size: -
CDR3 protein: CAWSVRETGARGSYEQYF
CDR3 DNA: TGTGCCTGGAGTGTACGGGAGACCGGGGCCCGGGGATCCTACGAGCAGTACTTC

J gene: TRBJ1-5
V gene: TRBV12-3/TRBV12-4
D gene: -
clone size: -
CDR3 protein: CASSLRRGPQHF
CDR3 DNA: TGTGCCAGCAGTTTAAGGAGGGGGCCCCAGCATTTT

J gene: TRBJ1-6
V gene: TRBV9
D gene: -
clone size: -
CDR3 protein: CASSPLGGGLNSPLHF
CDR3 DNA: TGTGCCAGCAGCCCTCTAGGGGGGGGGCTCAATTCACCCCTCCACTTT

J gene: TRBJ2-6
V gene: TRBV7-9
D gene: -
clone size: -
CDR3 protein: CASTKVRSGANVLTF
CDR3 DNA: TGTGCCAGCACCAAAGTTCGTTCGGGGGCCAACGTCCTGACTTTC

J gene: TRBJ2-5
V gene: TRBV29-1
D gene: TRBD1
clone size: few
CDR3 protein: CSVDRGQTQYF
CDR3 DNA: TGCAGCGTCGACAGGGGCCAGACCCAGTACTTC

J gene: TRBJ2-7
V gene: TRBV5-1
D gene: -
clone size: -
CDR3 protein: CASSSGLTTYEQYF
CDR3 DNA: TGCGCCAGCAGCTCGGGACTGACTACCTACGAGCAGTACTTC

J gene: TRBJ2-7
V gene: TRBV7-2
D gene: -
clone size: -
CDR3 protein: CASSSGTEPYEQYF
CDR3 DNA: TGTGCCAGCAGCTCCGGGACTGAACCCTACGAGCAGTACTTC

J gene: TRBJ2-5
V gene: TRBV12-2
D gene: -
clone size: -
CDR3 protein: CASRSPRWFRTETQYF
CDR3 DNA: TGTGCAAGTCGCTCCCCTCGGTGGTTTAGAACAGAGACCCAGTACTTC

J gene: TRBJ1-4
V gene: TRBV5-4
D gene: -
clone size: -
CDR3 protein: CASSLVGSYSTNEKLFF
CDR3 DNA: TGTGCCAGCAGCTTGGTGGGCAGTTATTCAACTAATGAAAAACTGTTTTTT

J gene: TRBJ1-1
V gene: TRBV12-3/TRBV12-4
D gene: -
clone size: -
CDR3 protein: CASSRQLRTEAFF
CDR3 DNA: TGTGCCAGCAGCCGACAGCTGAGGACTGAAGCTTTCTTT

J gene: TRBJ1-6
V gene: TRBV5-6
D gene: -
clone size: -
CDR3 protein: CASSLKGDSPLHF
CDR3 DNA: TGTGCCAGCAGCTTAAAAGGGGATTCACCCCTCCACTTT

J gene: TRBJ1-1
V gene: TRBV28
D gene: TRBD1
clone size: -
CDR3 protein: CASLGQGEFTAFF
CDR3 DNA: TGTGCCAGCCTTGGACAGGGAGAATTTACAGCTTTCTTT

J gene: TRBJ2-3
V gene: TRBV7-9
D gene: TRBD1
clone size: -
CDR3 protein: CASSPGTGWADTQYF
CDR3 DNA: TGTGCCAGCAGCCCCGGGACAGGGTGGGCAGATACGCAGTATTTT

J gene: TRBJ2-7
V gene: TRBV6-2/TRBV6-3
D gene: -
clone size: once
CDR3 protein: CASSYLRAYEQYF
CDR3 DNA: TGTGCCAGCAGTTACTTGAGGGCTTACGAGCAGTACTTC

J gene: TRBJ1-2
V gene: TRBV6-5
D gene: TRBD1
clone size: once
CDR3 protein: CASWDREDGYTF
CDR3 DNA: TGTGCCAGCTGGGACAGGGAGGATGGCTACACCTTC

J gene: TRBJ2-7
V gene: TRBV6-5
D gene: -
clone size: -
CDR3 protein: CASSYGRLDEQYF
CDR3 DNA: TGTGCCAGCAGTTACGGGAGGCTCGACGAGCAGTACTTC

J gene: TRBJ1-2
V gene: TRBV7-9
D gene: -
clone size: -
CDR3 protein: CASSETVNGYTF
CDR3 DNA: TGTGCCAGCAGCGAGACAGTAAATGGCTACACCTTC

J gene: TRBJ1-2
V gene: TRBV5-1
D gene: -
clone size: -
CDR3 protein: CASSPRRGGGGYTF
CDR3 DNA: TGCGCCAGCAGCCCCCGGCGGGGGGGAGGAGGCTACACCTTC

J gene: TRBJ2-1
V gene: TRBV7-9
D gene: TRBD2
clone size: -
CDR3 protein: CASSLAGGLNEQFF
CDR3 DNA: TGTGCCAGCAGCTTAGCGGGAGGGCTGAATGAGCAGTTCTTC

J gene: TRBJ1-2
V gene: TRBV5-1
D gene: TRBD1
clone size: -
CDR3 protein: CASRPERGQINYGYTF
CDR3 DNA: TGCGCCAGCCGCCCTGAGAGGGGACAGATTAACTATGGCTACACCTTC

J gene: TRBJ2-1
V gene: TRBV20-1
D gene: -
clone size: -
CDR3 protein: CSASPWGGSGEQFF
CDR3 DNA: TGCAGTGCTAGTCCCTGGGGGGGCTCGGGTGAGCAGTTCTTC

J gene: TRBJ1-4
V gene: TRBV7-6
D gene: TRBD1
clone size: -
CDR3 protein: CASSYVPGTANEKLFF
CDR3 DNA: TGTGCCAGCAGCTACGTCCCCGGGACAGCTAATGAAAAACTGTTTTTT

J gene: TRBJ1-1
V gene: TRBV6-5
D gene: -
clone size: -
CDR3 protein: CASSTQVMNTEAFF
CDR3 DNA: TGTGCCAGCAGCACACAGGTAATGAACACTGAAGCTTTCTTT

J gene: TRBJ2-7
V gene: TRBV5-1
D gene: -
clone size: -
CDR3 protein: CASSLGGLSSYEQYF
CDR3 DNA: TGCGCCAGCAGCTTGGGGGGGCTCTCATCCTACGAGCAGTACTTC

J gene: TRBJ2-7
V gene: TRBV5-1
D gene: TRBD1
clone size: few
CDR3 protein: CASSLDPGTGSREQYF
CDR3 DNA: TGCGCCAGCAGCTTGGACCCCGGGACAGGGTCTCGCGAGCAGTACTTC

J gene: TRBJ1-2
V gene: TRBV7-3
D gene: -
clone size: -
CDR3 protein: CASSLRGHDNYGYTF
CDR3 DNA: TGTGCCAGCAGCTTAAGGGGCCACGATAACTATGGCTACACCTTC

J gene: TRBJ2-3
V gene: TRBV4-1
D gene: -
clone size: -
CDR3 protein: CASSQDVSVQGMDTDTQYF
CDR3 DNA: TGCGCCAGCAGCCAAGACGTCTCCGTGCAGGGGATGGACACAGATACGCAGTATTTT

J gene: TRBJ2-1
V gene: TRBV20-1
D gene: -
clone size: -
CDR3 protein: CSAPRPNEQFF
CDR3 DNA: TGCAGTGCTCCTAGACCAAATGAGCAGTTCTTC

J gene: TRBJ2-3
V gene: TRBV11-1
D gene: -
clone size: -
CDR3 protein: CASSLGETTTDTQYF
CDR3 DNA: TGTGCCAGCAGCTTAGGGGAGACGACCACAGATACGCAGTATTTT

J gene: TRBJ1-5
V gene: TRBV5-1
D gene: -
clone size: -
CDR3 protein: CASSLTVNSNQPQHF
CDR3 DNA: TGCGCCAGCAGCCTCACAGTTAATAGCAATCAGCCCCAGCATTTT

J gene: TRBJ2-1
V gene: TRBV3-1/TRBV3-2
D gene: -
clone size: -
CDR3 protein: CASSQDMFTGGPKEQFF
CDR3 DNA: TGTGCCAGCAGCCAAGATATGTTTACCGGGGGGCCAAAGGAGCAGTTCTTC

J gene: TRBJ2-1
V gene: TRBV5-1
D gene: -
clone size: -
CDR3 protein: CASSLVDGNEQFF
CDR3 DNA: TGCGCCAGCAGCTTGGTAGACGGGAATGAGCAGTTCTTC

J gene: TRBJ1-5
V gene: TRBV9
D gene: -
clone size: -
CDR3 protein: CASSLEQGGQPQHF
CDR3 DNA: TGTGCCAGCAGCTTAGAGCAGGGCGGTCAGCCCCAGCATTTT

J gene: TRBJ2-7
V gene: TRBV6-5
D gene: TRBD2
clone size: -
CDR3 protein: CASTQSGGEQYF
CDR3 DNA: TGTGCCAGCACCCAGAGCGGGGGAGAGCAGTACTTC

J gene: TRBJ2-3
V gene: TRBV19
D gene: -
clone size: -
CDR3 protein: CASSRGGALTDTQYF
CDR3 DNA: TGTGCCAGTAGTCGAGGCGGGGCCCTCACAGATACGCAGTATTTT

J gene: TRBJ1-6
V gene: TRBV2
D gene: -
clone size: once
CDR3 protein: CAGRTVYNSPLHF
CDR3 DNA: TGTGCCGGACGGACAGTCTATAATTCACCCCTCCACTTT

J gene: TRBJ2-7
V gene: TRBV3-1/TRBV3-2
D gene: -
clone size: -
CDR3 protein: CASSQGPDGRDYEQYF
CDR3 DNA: TGTGCCAGCAGCCAAGGCCCGGACGGCCGGGATTACGAGCAGTACTTC

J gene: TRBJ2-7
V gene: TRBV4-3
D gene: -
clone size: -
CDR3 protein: CASSQDMGARTYEQYF
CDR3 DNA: TGCGCCAGCAGCCAAGATATGGGGGCGAGAACCTACGAGCAGTACTTC

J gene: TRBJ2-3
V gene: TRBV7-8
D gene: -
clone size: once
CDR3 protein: CASSLIERSSQYF
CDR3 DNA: TGTGCCAGCAGCTTAATTGAGCGATCTTCGCAGTATTTT

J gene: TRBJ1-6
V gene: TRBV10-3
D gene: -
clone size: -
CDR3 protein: CAISESRGSPLHF
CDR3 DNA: TGTGCCATCAGTGAGTCCAGAGGGTCACCCCTCCACTTT

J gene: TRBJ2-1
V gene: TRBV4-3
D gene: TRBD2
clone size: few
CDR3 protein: CASAPGLARNEQFF
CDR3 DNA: TGCGCCAGCGCCCCGGGACTAGCGCGGAATGAGCAGTTCTTC

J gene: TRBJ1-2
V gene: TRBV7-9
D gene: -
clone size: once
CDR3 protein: CASSLGQGSLWYGYTF
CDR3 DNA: TGTGCCAGCAGCTTAGGGCAGGGTTCTTTATGGTATGGCTACACCTTC